This T cell receptor (beta chain) was retrieved from a study of shared clonotypes between healthy human individuals. Trimming took 0 bases from V and 4 from J, leaving 18 bases between them. Germline V gives CDR1 LGHNA, CDR2 YSLEER. There are 18 residues in the CDR3. This clone showed up just once. Its antigen is unidentified. Authors' analysis steps: ImmunoSEQ output lacked quality scores and full-length reads, limiting matched filtering. Using immunoSEQ multiplex PCR, the repertoire was profiled, and TCRdb retains in-frame clones only, with some absent. V, J and clone size derive from that table, while D and trimming were established from the DNA sequence. The data show 650,000 to 700,000 clones, roughly 91% seen once. Regarding the study as a whole: A handful of donors shared 4.5% to 6.5% of their naive CD4 clonotypes.

This chain uses TRBV4-3 with TRBJ2-2; maybe TRBD2 (6 bases). The origin of this receptor is a man aged 18 to 29 in good health. Some clones in this sample may be carry-over from other donors' samples. Sequencing was done on a sample of memory CD8+ T cells from PBMCs. The subset was: CD45RO+ cells pooled with CCR7-negative TemRA cells. In DNA form, the CDR3 reads TGCGCCAGCAGCCAAGATCAACAGCAGGGACTGTTCACCGGGGAGCTGTTTTTT. This encodes CASSQDQQQGLFTGELFF.